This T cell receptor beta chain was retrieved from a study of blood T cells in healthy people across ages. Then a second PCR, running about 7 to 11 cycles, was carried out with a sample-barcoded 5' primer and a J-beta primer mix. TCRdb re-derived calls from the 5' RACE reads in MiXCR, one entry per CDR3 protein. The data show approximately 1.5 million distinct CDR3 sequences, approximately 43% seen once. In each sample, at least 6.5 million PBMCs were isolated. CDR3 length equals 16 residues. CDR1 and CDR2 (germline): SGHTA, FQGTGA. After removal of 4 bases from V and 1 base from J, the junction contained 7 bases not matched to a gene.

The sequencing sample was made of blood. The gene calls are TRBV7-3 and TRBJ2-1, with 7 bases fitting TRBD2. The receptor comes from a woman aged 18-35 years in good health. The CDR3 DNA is TGTGCCAGCAGCTCCCTCCCTAGCGGTTCCTACAATGAGCAGTTCTTC. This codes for CASSSLPSGSYNEQFF. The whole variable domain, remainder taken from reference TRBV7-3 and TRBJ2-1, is GAGVSQTPSNKVTEKGKYVELRCDPISGHTALYWYRQSLGQGPEFLIYFQGTGAADDSGLPNDRFFAVRPEGSVSTLKIQRTERGDSAVYLCASSSLPSGSYNEQFFGPGTRLTVL.